This T cell receptor (beta chain) was recorded in a study of somatic mutations in cytotoxic T cells in rheumatoid arthritis. Overall study findings and caveats: More than 20% of CD8+ cells belonged to the largest clone in about an eighth of the roughly 65 patients. Rheumatoid arthritis patients and age-matched healthy controls showed no significant difference in CD8+ T-cell clonality. An age-related increase in CD8+ clonality was seen in rheumatoid arthritis patients but not in healthy controls.

Concerning this clone: The antigen is unknown.

The V gene end was trimmed by 0 bases and the J gene end by 7 bases; junction bases not matched to a gene: 6. The germline CDR1 and CDR2 sequences are SGDLS and YYNGEE. This CDR3 is 15 amino acids long. The repertoire was sequenced with immunoSEQ multiplex PCR; TCRdb's copy has only in-frame clones and lacks some. Of tens of thousands of clones listed, about 86% are singletons. After CD4+ and CD8+ cells were isolated by positive magnetic bead selection, their purity was checked by flow cytometry. Material for sequencing was CD8+ T cells sorted from blood. J is TRBJ2-1 and V is TRBV9; TRBD1 matches at 8 bases. The receptor's source is a woman aged 45-65 years in good health. As DNA, the CDR3 is TGTGCCAGCAGCGTAGACAGGGGGGTTCGGAATGAGCAGTTCTTC. The encoded protein is CASSVDRGVRNEQFF.